This entry lists 23 T cell receptor beta chains sequenced from one sample in a study of T cell repertoires in cytomegalovirus infection. Each CDR3 protein is one row after TCRdb ran MiXCR on the reads. The profile covers approximately 1,000,000 distinct CDR3 sequences, with about a third appearing a single time and roughly 12% taken by the ten largest. The antigens of these receptors remain unknown. The sample was cultured CD8+ T cells from PBMCs, taken from culture after CMV antigen stimulation. The source is a human donor in good health (CMV status not recorded). Some clones in this sample may be carry-over from other donors' samples.

A few counts support this clonotype. This chain's CDR3 is CASSYNRERRNEKLFF. CDR3 nucleotides: TGTGCCAGCAGTTACAACAGGGAGAGAAGGAACGAAAAACTGTTTTTT. This chain connects TRBV6-6 to TRBJ1-4, with D possibly TRBD1 on 6 matching bases. V was trimmed by 2 bases and J by 8 bases, leaving 18 bases between them. Germline CDR1 and CDR2: MNHNY and SVGAGI (reference sequence). This CDR3 region has 16 residues.

The sample holds a few counts of this clonotype. The rearrangement uses TRBV10-1 and TRBJ1-6; 7 positions match TRBD1. Germline-derived CDR1 and CDR2 are WNHNN and SYGVQD (reference sequence). Losses at the gene ends were 0 bases for V and 7 bases for J; bases not matched to a gene: 3. CDR3 length: 15 amino acids. The CDR3 loop reads CASSESGQRNSPLHF. DNA for the CDR3: TGCGCCAGCAGTGAGTCGGGACAGAGGAATTCACCCCTCCACTTT.

This clonotype was counted a few times. This sequence joins TRBV27 and TRBJ1-2; D is possibly TRBD1 (5 bases). The V gene's germline CDR1 is MNHEY and CDR2 SMNVEV (reference sequence). V lost 6 bases, J lost 2 bases, and 10 bases lay in between. The CDR3 has 13 residues. This CDR3 reads CASRGPPNYGYTF. The CDR3 nucleotides are TGTGCCAGCAGGGGGCCTCCAAACTATGGCTACACCTTC.

V gene TRBV6-2 or TRBV6-3 combines with J gene TRBJ2-4, with 7 bases identical to TRBD1. The CDR3 is 16 amino acids. J lost 0 bases, V lost 4 bases, and 6 bases had no gene match. Germline CDR1 reads MNHEY; CDR2 reads SVGEGT. CDR3 sequence reads: CASSWDSSLAKNIQYF. The CDR3 DNA is TGTGCCAGCAGTTGGGACAGCTCCCTAGCCAAAAACATTCAGTACTTC.

About this clonotype itself: A clone one base away is much larger, so this may be a read error. J is TRBJ2-1 and V is TRBV7-2, with 8 positions matching TRBD2. This CDR3 is 15 amino acids long. Germline V gene lookup returns CDR1 SGHTA and CDR2 FQGNSA. CDR3 loop: CVSSIAGPVYNEQFF. The DNA of the CDR3 is TGTGTCAGCAGCATAGCGGGGCCAGTTTACAATGAGCAGTTCTTC. The whole variable domain, filled in from reference TRBV7-2 and TRBJ2-1, reads GAGVSQSPSNKVTEKGKDVELRCDPISGHTALYWYRQSLGQGLEFLIYFQGNSAPDKSGLPSDRFSAERTGGSVSTLTIQRTQQEDSAVYLCVSSIAGPVYNEQFFGPGTRLTVL.

This clonotype has a count of ten or more. The chain links TRBV7-6 to TRBJ2-3; TRBD2 aligns across 11 bases. V shed 1 base, J shed 1 base, and the junction held 1 base outside the gene matches. The germline V gene encodes CDR1 SGHVS and CDR2 FNYEAQ. The CDR3 runs to 16 residues. CDR3: CASSLETSGGTDTQYF. The DNA for the CDR3 is TGTGCCAGCAGCTTAGAGACTAGCGGGGGCACAGATACGCAGTATTTT.

This clonotype was picked up many times. This sequence joins TRBV12-3 or TRBV12-4 and TRBJ1-1, with TRBD1 as a possible D gene (6 bases). This CDR3 region has 14 residues. Trimming pared 5 bases from V and 5 bases from J, leaving 15 bases between. The CDR3 DNA is TGTGCCAGCAGTCACAGGGTGATAGGAACTGAAGCTTTCTTT. This encodes CASSHRVIGTEAFF.

The table lists this clonotype with many counts. The chain links TRBV7-8 to TRBJ2-4; D not certain. V gave up 2 bases and J gave up 6 bases, with 11 bases separating them. CDR1 and CDR2 (germline): SGHVS, FQNEAQ. This CDR3 region has 14 residues. CDR3 sequence (DNA): TGTGCCAGCAGCTTACAGGCTAAGAGAAACATTCAGTACTTC. Translated: CASSLQAKRNIQYF.

The rearrangement joins TRBV20-1 to TRBJ1-1; no firm D call. There are 9 residues in the CDR3. V was trimmed by 6 bases and J by 8 bases, leaving 7 bases between them. In germline, CDR1 is DFQATT, CDR2 SNEGSKA (reference sequence). The CDR3 here is CSAESEAFF. DNA for the CDR3: TGCAGTGCGGAATCGGAAGCTTTCTTT.

The chain has TRBV15 and TRBJ2-5; D possibly corresponds to TRBD2 (6 bases). The CDR3 is 14 amino acids. In germline, CDR1 is LNHNV, CDR2 YYDKDF (reference sequence). V lost 1 base and J 7 bases, leaving 13 bases between the germline ends. The CDR3 DNA follows: TGTGCCACCAGCAGAGCCAGGGAGGCTGGGACCCAGTACTTC. This translates into CATSRAREAGTQYF.

Note on this clonotype: With a much larger clone just one base away, this may be a read error. The chain joins TRBV12-3 or TRBV12-4 to TRBJ2-7; D is tentatively TRBD1 or TRBD2 (5 bases each). This CDR3 comprises 21 residues. The ends were cut back, 3 bases at V and 9 bases at J, with 39 bases in the middle. The CDR3 sequence is CASSFSVPGGRELPTGGGQYV. The CDR3 bases are TGTGCCAGCAGTTTTAGTGTTCCTGGAGGCAGGGAGCTTCCTACTGGTGGGGGGCAGTACGTC.

The chain joins TRBV5-1 to TRBJ2-2; D might be TRBD1 (5 bases). V shed 1 base and J shed 8 bases, with 12 bases lying between them. This CDR3 contains 14 residues. Germline loops: CDR1 SGHRS, CDR2 YFSETQ. The CDR3 loop reads CASSLPRVSGELFF. For the CDR3, the DNA is TGCGCCAGCAGCTTGCCCAGGGTTAGTGGGGAGCTGTTTTTT.

The chain recombines TRBV19 with TRBJ1-2; D gene unclear. Trimming shortened V by 4 bases and J by 4 bases, and 13 bases separated the two germline ends. Germline CDR1 and CDR2: LNHDA and SQIVND (reference sequence). CDR3 length equals 14 residues. The CDR3 DNA reads TGTGCCAGTAGTACCCCCGTGAACAGCTATGGCTACACCTTC. This sequence encodes CASSTPVNSYGYTF.

This clonotype showed up just a few times. This rearrangement joins TRBV4-1 to TRBJ2-3; 7 bases agree with TRBD2. Per germline, CDR1 MGHRA and CDR2 YSYEKL. V dropped 1 base and J dropped 0; count of bases not matched to a gene: 4. The CDR3 loop spans 16 amino acids. In nucleotides, the CDR3 is TGCGCCAGCAGCCAAGCTAGCGGTCGTAGCACAGATACGCAGTATTTT. It encodes CASSQASGRSTDTQYF.

This clonotype has a handful of counts. V and J are TRBV6-1 and TRBJ1-2; no clear D. Germline CDR1 MNHNS, CDR2 SASEGT. CDR3 length equals 15 residues. V lost 2 bases to trimming and J lost 3 bases, with 13 bases between them. The CDR3 DNA reads as TGTGCCAGCAGTGAACGATTGACACCCTACTATGGCTACACCTTC. It yields the protein CASSERLTPYYGYTF.

V usage is TRBV20-1 and J usage is TRBJ2-1, with 10 bases that match TRBD1. This CDR3 region has 14 residues. Germline-derived CDR1 and CDR2 are DFQATT and SNEGSKA (reference sequence). The ends lost 5 bases at V and 9 bases at J; junction bases unmatched: 10. The CDR3 loop is CSAGDRGPDLEQFF. The CDR3, as DNA: TGCAGTGCTGGGGACAGGGGTCCGGATCTTGAGCAGTTCTTC.

This clonotype was detected many times. V is TRBV10-3 and J is TRBJ2-3; 7 nucleotides align to TRBD2. Germline CDR1 is ENHRY and CDR2 is SYGVKD. V dropped 6 bases and J dropped 2; count of bases not matched to a gene: 8. The CDR3 spans 15 residues. CDR3 protein: CAIRVLAPPTDTQYF. The CDR3, as DNA: TGTGCCATCAGGGTACTAGCGCCTCCCACAGATACGCAGTATTTT.

The V and J genes are TRBV6-1 and TRBJ1-1; maybe TRBD1 (5 bases). Deletions cut 7 bases from V and 3 bases from J, with 21 bases between. Germline lookup yields CDR1 MNHNS and CDR2 SASEGT. The CDR3 totals 16 residues. CDR3 in DNA: TGTGCCAGCATCCCCCAGGGCGCTTTTATCGACACTGAAGCTTTCTTT. It encodes CASIPQGAFIDTEAFF.

This clonotype was recorded many times. This rearrangement joins TRBV7-2 to TRBJ2-3, with D perhaps matching TRBD1 (6 bases). CDR1 is SGHTA, CDR2 FQGNSA, per germline. CDR3 length: 19 residues. With 5 bases removed from V and 3 bases from J, the gap between germline ends came to 27 bases. The CDR3, as DNA: TGTGCCAGCAGCACAGAGGCCTCGAGGGGGTACGTCGGGACAGATACGCAGTATTTT. Translated: CASSTEASRGYVGTDTQYF.

The chain uses TRBV4-3 and TRBJ2-1; D gene uncertain. Germline CDR1 LGHNA, CDR2 YSLEER. This CDR3 is built from 12 residues. V was cut by 2 bases and J by 5 bases, with 4 bases left in between. The CDR3 bases are TGCGCCAGCAGCCAATTACACAATGAGCAGTTCTTC. Its protein product is CASSQLHNEQFF.

The rearrangement joins TRBV6-2 or TRBV6-3 to TRBJ1-2; D may be TRBD1 (6 bases). CDR1 is MNHEY, CDR2 SVGEGT, per germline. Between the trimmed V and J ends, which lost 7 bases and 6 bases, there was a span of 15 bases. The CDR3 contains 13 residues. The CDR3 spells CASKPGHWDGYTF. CDR3 DNA sequence: TGTGCCAGCAAGCCGGGACACTGGGATGGCTACACCTTC.

The V gene is TRBV6-6, the J gene TRBJ2-7, with 10 bases aligning to TRBD1. CDR1 and CDR2 (germline): MNHNY, SVGAGI (reference sequence). With 7 bases clipped from V and 5 bases from J, the junction kept 5 bases outside the gene matches. CDR3 length: 13 amino acids. As DNA, the CDR3 is TGTGCCAGCAATCCGGGACAGGGGAACGAGCAGTACGTC. Residues: CASNPGQGNEQYV.

This clonotype was counted a few times. The gene calls are TRBV24-1 and TRBJ2-1; 9 bases map to TRBD1. Trimming took 4 bases from V and 0 from J; bases not matched to a gene: 6. Per the germline V gene, CDR1 is KGHDR and CDR2 is SFDVKD. This CDR3 has 17 residues. CDR3 protein: CATSESTGGSSYNEQFF. The CDR3, as DNA: TGTGCCACCAGTGAGTCGACAGGGGGGAGCTCCTACAATGAGCAGTTCTTC.